Presented here are 21 T cell receptor beta chains from one specimen sequenced in a study of T cell changes during pregnancy in multiple sclerosis. This table comes from immunoSEQ multiplex PCR, and its TCRdb copy is limited to in-frame clones, with some not included. The profile shows approximately 98,000 clones, 92% of them singletons. The sequences come from peripheral blood, collected after pregnancy. The receptors here all came from a female donor in good health, enrolled as a control in a pregnancy study.

The chain recombines TRBV7-9 with TRBJ1-4, with 8 positions matching TRBD1. CDR1 and CDR2 from the germline V gene are SEHNR and FQNEAQ (reference sequence). This CDR3 comprises 14 residues. With 5 bases clipped from V and 3 bases from J, the junction kept 2 bases outside the gene matches. CDR3 DNA: TGTGCCAGCAGCCGACAGGGGTCTAATGAAAAACTGTTTTTT. Translating it yields CASSRQGSNEKLFF. Combining the CDR3 with reference TRBV7-9 and TRBJ1-4 gives the whole variable domain DTGVSQNPRHKITKRGQNVTFRCDPISEHNRLYWYRQTLGQGPEFLTYFQNEAQLEKSRLLSDRFSAERPKGSFSTLEIQRTEQGDSAMYLCASSRQGSNEKLFFGSGTQLSVL.

This rearrangement joins TRBV19 to TRBJ2-7; D is possibly TRBD2 (5 bases). V lost 1 base, J lost 3 bases, and 7 bases lay in between. Germline-derived CDR1 and CDR2 are LNHDA and SQIVND (reference sequence). The CDR3 spans 13 residues. CDR3 sequence reads: CASSIASNYEQYF. For the CDR3, the DNA is TGTGCCAGTAGTATAGCTAGCAACTACGAGCAGTACTTC.

The rearrangement links TRBV6-1 to TRBJ2-7, with 7 bases identical to TRBD2. Germline V gene sequence: CDR1 MNHNS, CDR2 SASEGT. J lost 0 bases, V lost 3 bases, and 8 bases had no gene match. The length of the CDR3 is 16 residues. CDR3 sequence: CASSDGLAGSSYEQYF. CDR3 coding DNA: TGTGCCAGCAGTGACGGCTTAGCGGGTTCCTCCTACGAGCAGTACTTC.

The J gene is TRBJ1-1, the V gene TRBV7-2; D not certain. Germline V gene sequence: CDR1 SGHTA, CDR2 FQGNSA. The CDR3 is 13 amino acids. V lost 3 bases and J lost 4, with 9 bases in between. The CDR3 is CASSFAGSTEAFF. In DNA, the CDR3 is TGTGCCAGCAGCTTCGCAGGAAGCACTGAAGCTTTCTTT.

V and J are TRBV28 and TRBJ2-5, with D tentatively TRBD2 (5 bases). The CDR3 runs to 13 residues. Trimming removed 2 bases from V and 3 bases from J, with 7 bases in between. The germline gives CDR1 MDHEN, CDR2 SYDVKM. Here the CDR3 DNA reads TGTGCCAGCAGTTTACGAGGGAAAGAGACCCAGTACTTC. It specifies CASSLRGKETQYF.

This chain uses TRBV6-5 with TRBJ2-7, with 8 nucleotides matching TRBD2. The CDR3 sequence is 15 residues long. Unmatched junction bases numbered 8, after V lost 4 bases and J lost 3 bases. Germline CDR1 and CDR2: MNHEY and SVGAGI. The CDR3 spells CASSSHSGNHYEQYF. The DNA for the CDR3 is TGTGCCAGCAGTTCCCATAGCGGGAACCACTACGAGCAGTACTTC.

The CDR3 nucleotides are TGTGCCAGCAGACCGGGACAGGGTGGATCACCCCTCCACTTT. Translating gives CASRPGQGGSPLHF. This sequence joins TRBV6-1 and TRBJ1-6, with 9 bases that match TRBD1. Germline CDR1 is MNHNS and CDR2 is SASEGT. The V gene end was trimmed by 6 bases and the J gene end by 10 bases; junction bases not matched to a gene: 7. This CDR3 is 14 amino acids long.

The V gene is TRBV5-1, the J gene TRBJ2-7; 9 positions agree with TRBD2. CDR3 size: 14 residues. Trimming cost V 3 bases and J 7 bases; bases outside gene matches: 8. The germline gives CDR1 SGHRS, CDR2 YFSETQ. The CDR3, as DNA: TGCGCCAGCAGCTGGAGCGGGGGGCCGGGTGAGCAGTACTTC. The encoded protein is CASSWSGGPGEQYF.

This clone has just one count. The chain couples TRBV7-3 to TRBJ2-1; 7 bases match TRBD2. Germline V gene data show CDR1 as SGHTA and CDR2 as FQGTGA. The CDR3 extends over 12 amino acids. The V gene end was trimmed by 6 bases and the J gene end by 8 bases; junction bases not matched to a gene: 4. The CDR3 spells CASRRGTDEQFF. The CDR3 nucleotides are TGTGCCAGCAGGCGGGGGACGGATGAGCAGTTCTTC.

The V and J genes are TRBV23-1 and TRBJ2-1; 10 bases map to TRBD1. TRBV23-1 is an ORF, with its function uncertain. Trimming at V came to 3 bases and at J to 0 bases, leaving 20 bases not matched to a gene. The CDR3 length is 22 residues. The CDR3 is CASSHSSRDRGRQHSSYNEQFF. DNA of the CDR3: TGCGCCAGCAGTCACTCTTCGAGGGACAGGGGCCGCCAGCATAGCTCCTACAATGAGCAGTTCTTC.

J is TRBJ1-6 and V is TRBV28; 7 bases align to TRBD1. CDR1 is MDHEN, CDR2 SYDVKM, per germline. The J segment lost 8 bases and the V segment lost 5 bases, leaving 9 bases of the junction unmatched. The CDR3 is 15 amino acids. The CDR3, as DNA: TGTGCCAGCAGTCCAGGGGGATTAACAGATTCACCCCTCCACTTT. This codes for CASSPGGLTDSPLHF.

The chain uses TRBV7-9 and TRBJ2-1; 7 bases are shared with TRBD2. The length of the CDR3 is 16 residues. Trimming cost V 5 bases and J 6 bases; bases outside gene matches: 13. In germline, CDR1 is SEHNR, CDR2 FQNEAQ (reference sequence). CDR3 loop: CASSPPRGEKRNEQFF. In DNA form, the CDR3 reads TGTGCCAGCAGCCCTCCCCGGGGGGAAAAACGCAATGAGCAGTTCTTC. The full variable domain, completed using reference TRBV7-9 and TRBJ2-1, is DTGVSQNPRHKITKRGQNVTFRCDPISEHNRLYWYRQTLGQGPEFLTYFQNEAQLEKSRLLSDRFSAERPKGSFSTLEIQRTEQGDSAMYLCASSPPRGEKRNEQFFGPGTRLTVL.

The chain is built from TRBV5-1 and TRBJ1-4; TRBD1 agrees at 10 bases. CDR3 length: 16 amino acids. V trimming: 3 bases; J trimming: 8 bases; junction bases outside the gene matches: 10. Germline V gene data show CDR1 as SGHRS and CDR2 as YFSETQ. The CDR3 nucleotides read TGCGCCAGCAGCTCGGGACAGGGGATGGTGATAGAAAAACTGTTTTTT. Protein sequence: CASSSGQGMVIEKLFF.

The rearrangement uses TRBV30 and TRBJ1-4, with 9 nucleotides matching TRBD1. The J segment lost 2 bases and the V segment lost 7 bases, leaving 5 bases of the junction unmatched. The CDR3 length is 14 residues. Germline V gene lookup returns CDR1 GTSNPN and CDR2 SVGIG (reference sequence). The CDR3 spells CAFPGQGTNEKLFF. In nucleotides, the CDR3 is TGTGCCTTTCCGGGACAGGGTACTAATGAAAAACTGTTTTTT. Variable domain in full (rest from reference TRBV30 and TRBJ1-4): SQTIHQWPATLVQPVGSPLSLECTVEGTSNPNLYWYRQAAGRGLQLLFYSVGIGQISSEVPQNLSASRPQDRQFILSSKKLLLSDSGFYLCAFPGQGTNEKLFFGSGTQLSVL.

The gene calls are TRBV7-9 and TRBJ2-2, with 10 bases identical to TRBD2. V lost 5 bases and J lost 6; bases outside the gene matches: 9. CDR3 length: 16 amino acids. CDR1 and CDR2 (germline): SEHNR, FQNEAQ (reference sequence). CDR3 sequence (DNA): TGTGCCAGCAGCCCGCGGTCTAGCGGGGGTCCCGGGGAGCTGTTTTTT. Encoded protein: CASSPRSSGGPGELFF. Full variable domain (missing parts from reference TRBV7-9 and TRBJ2-2): DTGVSQNPRHKITKRGQNVTFRCDPISEHNRLYWYRQTLGQGPEFLTYFQNEAQLEKSRLLSDRFSAERPKGSFSTLEIQRTEQGDSAMYLCASSPRSSGGPGELFFGEGSRLTVL.

V usage is TRBV5-8 and J usage is TRBJ1-3; D remains ambiguous. This CDR3 comprises 13 residues. Looked up from germline, CDR1 is SGHTS and CDR2 is YDEGEE. V was cut by 0 bases and J by 4 bases, with 5 bases left in between. The DNA of the CDR3 is TGTGCCAGCAGCTTGGTTTCGGGAAACACCATATATTTT. Its translation is CASSLVSGNTIYF. The full variable domain, with the rest looked up from reference TRBV5-8 and TRBJ1-3, is EAGVTQSPTHLIKTRGQQATLRCSPISGHTSVYWYQQALGLGLQFLLWYDEGEERNRGNFPPRFSGRQFPNYSSELNVNALELEDSALYLCASSLVSGNTIYFGEGSWLTVV.

CDR3 loop: CASSLESGGLSSYNEQFF. The DNA for the CDR3 is TGCGCCAGCAGCTTGGAGTCAGGGGGCCTAAGCTCCTACAATGAGCAGTTCTTC. This sequence joins TRBV5-1 and TRBJ2-1, with TRBD1 matching over 8 bases. Trimming took 0 bases from V and 0 from J; bases not matched to a gene: 8. Germline V lookup: CDR1 SGHRS, CDR2 YFSETQ. The CDR3 sequence is 18 residues long.

The chain couples TRBV6-1 to TRBJ1-2; 7 positions agree with TRBD1. This CDR3 region has 15 residues. The ends lost 5 bases at V and 8 bases at J; junction bases unmatched: 14. CDR1 is MNHNS and CDR2 is SASEGT in the germline V gene. The CDR3 nucleotides read TGTGCCAGCAGTACCCCTCGACCGGGACAGCGAGGCTACACCTTC. Amino acid sequence: CASSTPRPGQRGYTF.

In this sample, this clone turned up once. The genes are TRBV11-2 and TRBJ2-7, with D possibly TRBD1 on 5 matching bases. The germline V gene has CDR1 SGHAT and CDR2 FQNNGV. This CDR3 region has 11 residues. Trimming took off 5 bases at V and 4 bases at J, with 6 bases between the two ends. The CDR3 nucleotides are TGTGCCAGCAGCCCAGGGTACGAGCAGTACTTC. This codes for CASSPGYEQYF.

The chain has TRBV19 and TRBJ2-3, with 11 nucleotides matching TRBD2. Germline trimming cut 3 bases from V and 5 bases from J; bases unmatched to any gene: 4. CDR1 is LNHDA, CDR2 SQIVND, per germline (reference sequence). The CDR3 is made up of 15 amino acids. The CDR3 DNA is TGTGCCAGTAGTATTGGGGGACTAGCGGTAGATACGCAGTATTTT. It codes for CASSIGGLAVDTQYF.

The chain combines TRBV27 with TRBJ1-1; D gene uncertain. Germline V gene data show CDR1 as MNHEY and CDR2 as SMNVEV (reference sequence). This CDR3 comprises 14 residues. Trimming took 6 bases from V and 0 from J, leaving 11 bases between them. The CDR3 DNA reads TGTGCCAGCAGCCCACTGGTGATGAACACTGAAGCTTTCTTT. It yields the protein CASSPLVMNTEAFF.